The entry below describes one TCR beta chain. There is no known antigen for this receptor. No much larger clone is present one base from it, and per-base qualities are unavailable. This sample stems from a study of Ad26.COV2.S vaccination and SARS-CoV-2 variants (dated by TCRdb to the early 2020s). Background on the whole study: TCRbeta repertoire sequencing served as the tool for gauging how specific and how broad the SARS-CoV-2-reactive T cell receptors were following Ad26.COV2.S vaccination. The TCR-sequenced set comprised around 30 samples: about 19 Ad26.COV2.S vaccine recipients, 5 placebo recipients and 8 SARS-CoV-2 convalescent individuals.

Here is what the overall study found, with its caveats: After vaccination, substantial breadth of spike-specific CD8+ and CD4+ T cell responses was reported. The authors noted that total T cell responses may have been underestimated by the TCR breadth and depth analyses. Non-spike TCR breadth was comparable between vaccine and placebo recipients, consistent with the vaccine containing only spike. Spike-specific TCR breadth was higher in Ad26.COV2.S recipients than in placebo recipients (P = 0.0014).

The immunoSEQ Assay was used to sequence TCRbeta CDR3 regions. After extraction, genomic DNA underwent amplification by bias-controlled multiplex PCR, followed by high-throughput sequencing. From the authors' description of their analysis: To quantify the absolute abundance of every unique TCRbeta CDR3 region, sequences were collapsed and filtered. T cell fraction was estimated by normalizing TCRbeta template counts to usable DNA, which was measured by amplifying reference genes present in all nucleated cells. Repertoire TCRs were annotated as SARS-CoV-2-specific by exact matching of V gene, CDR3 amino acid sequence and J gene to a known reactive TCR set. The reference SARS-CoV-2 TCR set was obtained from MIRA and was filtered for enrichment in COVID-19-positive ImmuneCODE repertoires, whereby public or cross-reactive TCRs were removed. Using the MIRA antigens, annotated TCRs were further analysed by specific ORF or by position within an ORF. Depth was the summed frequency of annotated unique rearrangements, while breadth was defined as annotated unique rearrangements over total unique productive rearrangements. TCR breadth was compared between groups using two-sided Wilcoxon rank-sum tests. The table comes from immuneACCESS by way of TCRdb, which keeps in-frame sequences with V and J called. Part of the clones is missing from these tables; in studies checked, under half for an unresolved V gene and the rest for unknown reasons. V and J calls and clone size are given by that table; D and trimming were obtained from the DNA. For this sample the table gives hundreds of thousands of clones, of which roughly 94% were detected only once. The ten top clones hold around 4% of the sample.

According to the study, the label for this sample's time point signals: individuals recovered from natural SARS-CoV-2 infection. Material: peripheral blood, obtained after recovery from COVID-19. The sequence came from a human donor who had recovered from COVID-19.

The DNA sequence is given as TGCGCCAGCAGTGAACAGGGTTTCACTGAAGCTTTCTTT. This yields the protein CASSEQGFTEAFF. The sequence joins TRBV10-2 to TRBJ1-1; the D gene is perhaps TRBD1, from 6 matching bases. Reading the germline V gene gives CDR1 WSHSY and CDR2 SAAADI. At the junction V is shortened by 3 bases and J by 4 bases, with 9 bases in between. The CDR3 starts with the cysteine, ends with the phenylalanine, and has 13 residues. This entry keeps only the CDR3 DNA: 39 bases, framed from base 1.